This T cell receptor (beta chain) was captured in a study of blood T cell repertoires in COVID-19. About the research overall: The United States, Italy and Spain were the sources of the acute and convalescent COVID-19 samples. PBMCs, B-cell-depleted T cells, or T cells provided the cDNA or gDNA that made up the material.

Per the authors' pipeline: It was from reference gene primer amplification that nucleated cell counts were estimated. Clones were read by immunoSEQ multiplex PCR, and TCRdb kept only the in-frame ones, dropping some. V and J calls and clone size are given by that table; D and trimming were obtained from the DNA. This table holds around 190,000 clones, more than 75% found once. Cohort assignment relied on participant-reported clinical history. Trimming left V 6 bases short and J 5 bases short, with 5 bases between. The CDR3 sequence is 11 residues long. CDR1 and CDR2 (germline): LNHDA, SQIVND (reference sequence).

The TCR sequence derives from a man aged 35-49 years with acute COVID-19. The V and J genes are TRBV19 and TRBJ2-1; D is unresolved. The sequencing input was PBMCs or T cells enriched from blood (not recorded which). The CDR3 region is CASRADNEQFF. The CDR3 coding sequence is TGTGCCAGTAGGGCGGACAATGAGCAGTTCTTC.